The subject of this entry is one T cell receptor beta chain. What it binds is not known. V gave up 7 bases and J gave up 7 bases; unmatched junction bases: 7. CDR3 length: 12 amino acids. Germline V lookup: CDR1 MDHEN, CDR2 SYDVKM. Time point defined: peripheral blood 6 weeks after treatment start. Patients presented with locally advanced or metastatic urothelial carcinoma. The data derive from a study of PD-L1 blockade in urothelial cancer. Overall study context: The patients first took atezolizumab around 2014, receiving 1,200 mg intravenously every 3 weeks. Study observations and caveats: More expansion of tumor-associated blood clones, seen at 3 weeks, marked durable-benefit patients.

Generated by immunoSEQ multiplex PCR, the TCRdb table keeps only in-frame clones and is missing some. The data hold about 44,000 clones, with less than 95% observed a single time. The J gene is TRBJ2-7, the V gene TRBV28; 7 nucleotides line up with TRBD2. The source of this sequence is a man aged 70 or older with urothelial cancer. Here the sequenced sample was PBMCs, taken around atezolizumab (anti-PD-L1) treatment. CDR3: CASTPPRGEQYF. The CDR3 region has the DNA TGTGCCAGCACGCCACCGCGGGGGGAGCAGTACTTC.